This passage covers 24 T cell receptor beta chains from one sample sequenced in a study of CD8 T cells in Susac syndrome. An amount of RNA that ranged from roughly 0.5 to 1 ug was reverse transcribed with random hexamers. TCRdb called the immunoSEQ multiplex PCR reads again in MiXCR, with one record for every CDR3 protein. The table lists around 160,000 distinct CDR3 sequences, approximately 93% of them singletons. The sample taken for sequencing was CD4+ T cells from PBMCs. All receptors derive from a human donor with multiple sclerosis.

A word on this clonotype: One end of the junction varies from germline; a read error may be responsible. This chain links TRBV7-3 with TRBJ2-5, with D possibly matching TRBD2 (6 bases). The CDR3 sequence is 15 residues long. CDR1 and CDR2 (germline): SGHTA, FQGTGA. In nucleotides, the CDR3 is TGTGCCAGCAGCCTAACCGGGACTCCGCAAGAGACCCAGTACTTC. The encoded protein is CASSLTGTPQETQYF. The variable domain in full, with the rest retrieved from reference TRBV7-3 and TRBJ2-5, is GAGVSQTPSNKVTEKGKYVELRCDPISGHTALYWYRQSLGQGPEFLIYFQGTGAADDSGLPNDRFFAVRPEGSVSTLKIQRTERGDSAVYLCASSLTGTPQETQYFGPGTRLLVL.

This clonotype was recorded once. The rearrangement joins TRBV27 to TRBJ1-2; 9 bases map to TRBD1. Germline CDR1 MNHEY, CDR2 SMNVEV (reference sequence). The CDR3 is made up of 15 amino acids. Trimming at V came to 6 bases and at J to 5 bases, leaving 10 bases not matched to a gene. The DNA of the CDR3 is TGTGCCAGCAGCCCTTGGGACAGGGCTGGGTATGGCTACACCTTC. Its translation: CASSPWDRAGYGYTF.

The chain carries TRBV12-3 or TRBV12-4 and TRBJ1-1; 7 bases line up with TRBD1. The CDR3 consists of 14 residues. V lost 6 bases, J lost 7 bases, and 11 bases stayed unmatched. Here the CDR3 reads CASSQDRAEGEAFF. CDR3 sequence (DNA): TGTGCCAGCAGCCAAGACAGGGCCGAAGGTGAAGCTTTCTTT.

The chain joins TRBV19 to TRBJ2-3, with unresolved D. CDR3 length equals 13 residues. CDR1 is LNHDA and CDR2 is SQIVND in the germline V gene (reference sequence). The V and J ends lost 3 bases and 0 bases respectively, with 4 bases between them. CDR3 in amino acids: CASSIASTDTQYF. The CDR3 region has the DNA TGTGCCAGTAGTATTGCAAGCACAGATACGCAGTATTTT.

This chain uses TRBV20-1 with TRBJ2-2; possibly TRBD2 for D (6 bases). Germline CDR1 reads DFQATT; CDR2 reads SNEGSKA (reference sequence). The ends were cut back, 5 bases at V and 1 base at J, with 11 bases in the middle. The CDR3 has 14 residues. Here the CDR3 reads CSAGGGVNTGELFF. CDR3 in DNA: TGCAGTGCTGGCGGCGGGGTGAACACCGGGGAGCTGTTTTTT.

This clonotype has just one count. The chain recombines TRBV19 with TRBJ2-1, with TRBD1 as a possible D gene (5 bases). In germline, CDR1 is LNHDA, CDR2 SQIVND (reference sequence). The CDR3 runs to 15 residues. Trimming took off 0 bases at V and 5 bases at J, with 11 bases between the two ends. The CDR3 reads CASSIDSKGNNEQFF. CDR3 nucleotides: TGTGCCAGTAGTATAGACAGTAAGGGGAACAATGAGCAGTTCTTC.

The chain recombines TRBV10-3 with TRBJ1-2; 7 nucleotides align to TRBD1. CDR3 length equals 13 residues. Losses at the gene ends were 6 bases for V and 7 bases for J; bases not matched to a gene: 8. CDR1 is ENHRY, CDR2 SYGVKD, per germline. This CDR3 reads CAISPDRPGGYTF. CDR3 coding DNA: TGTGCCATCAGCCCGGACAGGCCGGGTGGCTACACCTTC.

The chain carries TRBV18 and TRBJ1-2, with 12 bases lining up with TRBD1. The CDR3 is made up of 16 amino acids. J lost 2 bases, V lost 4 bases, and 5 bases had no gene match. Germline CDR1 KGHSH, CDR2 LQKENI. CDR3 loop: CASSRTGTGGNYGYTF. The CDR3, as DNA: TGTGCCAGCTCACGTACCGGGACAGGGGGCAACTATGGCTACACCTTC.

The CDR3 region is CSAPSGRATGELFF. DNA for the CDR3: TGCAGTGCTCCTTCCGGGAGGGCCACCGGGGAGCTGTTTTTT. The chain is built from TRBV20-1 and TRBJ2-2; TRBD2 matches at 8 bases. V shed 5 bases, J shed 4 bases, and the junction held 6 bases outside the gene matches. This CDR3 is built from 14 residues. Germline V gene lookup returns CDR1 DFQATT and CDR2 SNEGSKA (reference sequence).

This chain uses TRBV12-3 or TRBV12-4 with TRBJ2-3; 9 nucleotides match TRBD2. The CDR3 covers 15 residues. V lost 3 bases and J lost 2; bases outside the gene matches: 3. The CDR3 loop is CASSFLAGYTDTQYF. The CDR3 DNA reads as TGTGCCAGCAGTTTCCTAGCGGGGTACACAGATACGCAGTATTTT.

This clonotype was seen just once. The rearrangement joins TRBV7-9 to TRBJ2-5; D gene unclear. Germline lookup yields CDR1 SEHNR and CDR2 FQNEAQ (reference sequence). The V and J ends lost 6 bases and 4 bases respectively, with 12 bases between them. CDR3 length: 13 amino acids. CDR3 in amino acids: CASRRTAVETQYF. The DNA for the CDR3 is TGTGCCAGCAGGCGGACGGCGGTAGAGACCCAGTACTTC.

The chain carries TRBV7-3 and TRBJ2-5; possibly TRBD1 for D (6 bases). Germline loops: CDR1 SGHTA, CDR2 FQGTGA. V lost 2 bases to trimming and J lost 5 bases, with 15 bases between them. CDR3 length: 15 amino acids. CDR3 DNA: TGTGCCAGCAGCTTATCTAACAGGGATGGGGAGACCCAGTACTTC. This codes for CASSLSNRDGETQYF.

This chain uses TRBV28 with TRBJ2-2; D gene ambiguous. Germline V gene sequence: CDR1 MDHEN, CDR2 SYDVKM. The V end lost 5 bases, the J end lost 9 bases, and 10 bases lay between the germline ends. The CDR3 spans 12 residues. The CDR3 DNA sequence: TGTGCCAGCAGTCCCCCTGTTTGGGAGCTGTTTTTT. The encoded protein is CASSPPVWELFF.

The chain combines TRBV6-6 with TRBJ2-2; D ambiguous. The CDR3 spans 12 residues. V was cut by 2 bases and J by 8 bases, with 6 bases left in between. Germline-derived CDR1 and CDR2 are MNHNY and SVGAGI (reference sequence). The CDR3 bases are TGTGCCAGCAGTTACCACGAGGGGGAGCTGTTTTTT. Encoded protein: CASSYHEGELFF.

The table lists this clonotype with a count of one. The chain is built from TRBV7-9 and TRBJ2-7, with 8 bases aligning to TRBD1. CDR3 length: 13 amino acids. Losses at the gene ends were 4 bases for V and 2 bases for J; bases not matched to a gene: 1. Germline V gives CDR1 SEHNR, CDR2 FQNEAQ (reference sequence). CDR3 in amino acids: CASSSQGAYEQYF. For the CDR3, the DNA is TGTGCCAGCAGCTCACAGGGGGCCTACGAGCAGTACTTC.

CDR3 protein: CASSSQAGRQDTQYF. The CDR3 nucleotides are TGTGCCAGCAGCTCCCAGGCAGGAAGGCAAGATACGCAGTATTTT. This chain uses TRBV7-8 with TRBJ2-3; D unresolved. The V gene lost 4 bases and the J gene lost 5 bases, with 16 bases spanning the gap. This CDR3 comprises 15 residues. CDR1 is SGHVS, CDR2 FQNEAQ, per germline.

The rearrangement links TRBV10-3 to TRBJ2-3; a weak D match, TRBD2 (5 bases). V was cut by 4 bases and J by 6 bases, with 11 bases left in between. CDR3 length: 13 residues. The V gene's germline CDR1 is ENHRY and CDR2 SYGVKD. CDR3 coding DNA: TGTGCCATCAGTGCCGGACGGGATGATACGCAGTATTTT. Translating gives CAISAGRDDTQYF.

The V gene is TRBV20-1, the J gene TRBJ2-1; D uncertain. From germline, CDR1 is DFQATT and CDR2 SNEGSKA (reference sequence). Trimming shortened V by 3 bases and J by 6 bases, and 9 bases separated the two germline ends. The CDR3 extends over 12 amino acids. The CDR3 DNA reads TGCAGTGCTAGTCGCGGACCCAATGAGCAGTTCTTC. It codes for CSASRGPNEQFF.

The chain employs TRBV11-1 and TRBJ2-7; D might be TRBD1 (5 bases). CDR1 SGHAT and CDR2 FQDESV come from the germline V gene (reference sequence). The CDR3 covers 15 residues. Trimming removed 5 bases from V and 3 bases from J, with 17 bases in between. The CDR3 DNA sequence: TGTGCCAGCAGCCCTCCCCCTGCCAGGGACTACGAGCAGTACTTC. Translation gives CASSPPPARDYEQYF.

This rearrangement joins TRBV18 to TRBJ2-3, with D perhaps matching TRBD1 (5 bases). V lost 6 bases, J lost 0 bases, and 16 bases lay in between. Germline loops: CDR1 KGHSH, CDR2 LQKENI. This CDR3 spans 16 amino acids. For the CDR3, the DNA is TGTGCCAGCTCCGCTCTTGACAGATCTAGCACAGATACGCAGTATTTT. Translation: CASSALDRSSTDTQYF.

The rearrangement uses TRBV29-1 and TRBJ2-1; perhaps TRBD2 as D (6 bases). The V end was cut by 5 bases, the J end by 9 bases, with 26 bases between. Germline CDR1 and CDR2: SQVTM and ANQGSEA. This CDR3 is built from 16 residues. The DNA for the CDR3 is TGCAGCGTTCTCACCCTAGCGCTGGAGGATACTACTGAGCAGTTCTTC. This encodes CSVLTLALEDTTEQFF.

The chain links TRBV20-1 to TRBJ1-1; tentatively, D is TRBD1 (5 bases). V shed 0 bases and J shed 8 bases, with 10 bases lying between them. CDR1 is DFQATT, CDR2 SNEGSKA, per germline (reference sequence). The CDR3 sequence is 12 residues long. CDR3 sequence: CSARDSWGEAFF. In DNA form, the CDR3 reads TGCAGTGCTAGAGATTCTTGGGGGGAAGCTTTCTTT.

The genes are TRBV6-5 and TRBJ2-1, with D possibly being TRBD2 (6 bases). With 10 bases removed from V and 2 bases from J, the gap between germline ends came to 12 bases. CDR1 and CDR2 from the germline V gene are MNHEY and SVGAGI. The CDR3 covers 13 residues. The CDR3 DNA is TGTGCCACCTCCGGGAGTACCTACAATGAGCAGTTCTTC. Protein: CATSGSTYNEQFF.

V is TRBV5-1 and J is TRBJ1-3; 7 nucleotides align to TRBD1. Losses at the gene ends were 4 bases for V and 0 bases for J; bases not matched to a gene: 7. The CDR3 has 16 amino acids. Germline V CDR1 and CDR2: SGHRS, YFSETQ. Here the CDR3 reads CASSVGQVRSGNTIYF. Here the CDR3 DNA reads TGCGCCAGCAGCGTCGGACAGGTTCGCTCTGGAAACACCATATATTTT.